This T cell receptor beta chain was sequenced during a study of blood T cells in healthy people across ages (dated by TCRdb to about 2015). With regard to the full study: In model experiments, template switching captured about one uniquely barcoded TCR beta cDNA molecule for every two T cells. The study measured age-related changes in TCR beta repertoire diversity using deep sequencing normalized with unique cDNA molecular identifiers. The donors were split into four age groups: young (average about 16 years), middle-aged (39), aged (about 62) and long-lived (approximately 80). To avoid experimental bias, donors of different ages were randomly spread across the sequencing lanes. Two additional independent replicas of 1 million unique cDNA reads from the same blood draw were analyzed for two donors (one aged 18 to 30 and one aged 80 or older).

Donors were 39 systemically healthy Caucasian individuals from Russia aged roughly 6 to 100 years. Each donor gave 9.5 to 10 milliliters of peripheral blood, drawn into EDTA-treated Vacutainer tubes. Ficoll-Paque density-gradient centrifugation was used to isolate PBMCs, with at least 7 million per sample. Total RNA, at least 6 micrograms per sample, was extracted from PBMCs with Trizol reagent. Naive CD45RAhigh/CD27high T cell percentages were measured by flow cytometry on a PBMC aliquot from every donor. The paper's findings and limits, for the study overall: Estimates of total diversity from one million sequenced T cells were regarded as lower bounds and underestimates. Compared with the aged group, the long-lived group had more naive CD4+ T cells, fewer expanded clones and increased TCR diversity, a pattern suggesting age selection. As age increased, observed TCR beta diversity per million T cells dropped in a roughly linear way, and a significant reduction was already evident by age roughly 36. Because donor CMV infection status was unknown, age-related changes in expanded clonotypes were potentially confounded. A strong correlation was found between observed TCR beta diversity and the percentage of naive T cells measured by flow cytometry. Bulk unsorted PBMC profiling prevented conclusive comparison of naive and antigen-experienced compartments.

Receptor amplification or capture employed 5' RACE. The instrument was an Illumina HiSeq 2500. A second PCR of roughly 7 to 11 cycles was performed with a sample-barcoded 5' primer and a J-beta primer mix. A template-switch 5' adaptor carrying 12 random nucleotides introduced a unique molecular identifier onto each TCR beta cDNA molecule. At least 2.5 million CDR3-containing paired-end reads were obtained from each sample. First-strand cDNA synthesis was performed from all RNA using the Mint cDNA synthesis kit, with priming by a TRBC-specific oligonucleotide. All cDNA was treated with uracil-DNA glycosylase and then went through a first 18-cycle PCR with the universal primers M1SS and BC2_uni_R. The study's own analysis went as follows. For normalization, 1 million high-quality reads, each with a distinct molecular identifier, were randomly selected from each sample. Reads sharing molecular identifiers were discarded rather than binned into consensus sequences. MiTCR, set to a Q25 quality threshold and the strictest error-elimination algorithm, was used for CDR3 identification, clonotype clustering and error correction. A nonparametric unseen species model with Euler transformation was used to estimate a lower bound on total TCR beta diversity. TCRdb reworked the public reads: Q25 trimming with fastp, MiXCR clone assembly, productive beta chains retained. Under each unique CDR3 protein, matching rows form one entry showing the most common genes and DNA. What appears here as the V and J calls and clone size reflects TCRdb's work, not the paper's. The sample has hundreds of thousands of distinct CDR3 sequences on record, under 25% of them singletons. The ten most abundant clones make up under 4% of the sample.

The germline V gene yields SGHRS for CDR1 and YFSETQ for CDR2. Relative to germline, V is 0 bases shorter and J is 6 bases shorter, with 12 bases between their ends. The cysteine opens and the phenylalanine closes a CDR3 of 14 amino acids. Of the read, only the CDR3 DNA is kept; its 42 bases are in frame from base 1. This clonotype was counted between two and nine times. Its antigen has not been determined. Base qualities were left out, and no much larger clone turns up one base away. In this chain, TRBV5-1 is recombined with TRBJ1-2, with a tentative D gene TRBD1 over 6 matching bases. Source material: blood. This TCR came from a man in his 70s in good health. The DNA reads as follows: TGCGCCAGCAGCTTGGAAGGGGGGTCCCATGGCTACACCTTC. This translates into CASSLEGGSHGYTF.